This T cell receptor (beta chain) was recovered during a study of T cells in Graves' hyperthyroidism and ophthalmopathy. Turning to the study itself: Sampling of peripheral blood happened at initial diagnosis, prior to any treatment. Study-wide points: Model predictions of ophthalmopathy came a median roughly 6.7 months before onset.

This clonotype was seen many times. The antigen is unknown. Amplification of TCR beta CDR3 regions was performed using RNA transcripts as template. The TCR CDR3 was amplified in a first-round RT-PCR using the HTBI primer set. TCRdb passed the multiplex PCR reads through MiXCR, listing each CDR3 protein once. Among approximately 400,000 distinct CDR3 sequences listed, around 14% were seen once. Graves' hyperthyroidism was deemed stable given no ophthalmopathy progression within 18 months. Those with hyperthyroidism were 18 to 65 years old, newly diagnosed, and ill for under 2 months. The CDR3 consists of 14 residues. Between the trimmed V and J ends, which lost 4 bases and 8 bases, there was a span of 18 bases. Germline V gene lookup returns CDR1 SGHRS and CDR2 YFSETQ.

Sequencing was done on a sample of blood. The receptor comes from a woman aged 18 to 35 with Graves' hyperthyroidism. The chain links TRBV5-1 to TRBJ1-2; tentative D call: TRBD1 (5 bases). The CDR3 DNA sequence: TGCGCCAGCAGCCCTTACCGGGACGGGAGGGGCTACACCTTC. Translation: CASSPYRDGRGYTF.